The clone carrying this T cell receptor (beta chain) appeared once. This specimen comes from a study of blood T cell repertoires in COVID-19. Whole-study context: The United States, Italy and Spain were the sources of the acute and convalescent COVID-19 samples.

In the original workflow: For nucleated cells, counts were estimated from reference gene primer amplification. The data were produced by immunoSEQ multiplex PCR, yet TCRdb's version contains in-frame clones alone and is incomplete. D and trimming were read from the DNA, whereas the V and J calls and clone size are those reported in that table. Of hundreds of thousands of clones listed, approximately 86% were seen once; the top ten hold around 1.4%. V gave up 2 bases and J gave up 1 base, with 8 bases separating them. There are 14 residues in the CDR3. The germline V gene has CDR1 MNHEY and CDR2 SVGEGT.

The source of this sequence is an older man with acute or convalescent COVID-19. This rearrangement joins TRBV6-2 or TRBV6-3 to TRBJ1-1; D is possibly TRBD1 (6 bases). Input material: peripheral blood. CDR3 coding DNA: TGTGCCAGCAGTTACGTGGGGGCGAACACTGAAGCTTTCTTT. Its protein is CASSYVGANTEAFF.